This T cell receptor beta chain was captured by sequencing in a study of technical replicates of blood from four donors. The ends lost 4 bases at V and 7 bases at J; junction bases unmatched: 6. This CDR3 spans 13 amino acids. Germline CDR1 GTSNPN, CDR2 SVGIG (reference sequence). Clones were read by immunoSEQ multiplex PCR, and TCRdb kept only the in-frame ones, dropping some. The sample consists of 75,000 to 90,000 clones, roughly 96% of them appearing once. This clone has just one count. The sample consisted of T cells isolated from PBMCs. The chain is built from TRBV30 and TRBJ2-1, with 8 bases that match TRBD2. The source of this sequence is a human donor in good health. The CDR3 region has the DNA TGTGCCTGGACTAGCGGGCTGAATAATGAGCAGTTCTTC. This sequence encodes CAWTSGLNNEQFF. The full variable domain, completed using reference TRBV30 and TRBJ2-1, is SQTIHQWPATLVQPVGSPLSLECTVEGTSNPNLYWYRQAAGRGLQLLFYSVGIGQISSEVPQNLSASRPQDRQFILSSKKLLLSDSGFYLCAWTSGLNNEQFFGPGTRLTVL.